The 15 T cell receptor beta chains below come from one sample, sequenced in a study of cytomegalovirus exposure and HLA in healthy donors. PCR amplification relied on 60 Vbeta primers (plus 13 Jbeta primers). Libraries were prepared by immunoSEQ multiplex PCR; TCRdb keeps only in-frame clonotypes and omits some of them. This repertoire shows roughly 68,000 clones, roughly 80% found once; its top ten account for about 5%. Source material: PBMCs. These receptors were obtained from a male donor in good health and CMV-seropositive.

The CDR3 protein is CASSYGRNNEQFF. In nucleotides, the CDR3 is TGTGCCAGCAGTTACGGGAGGAACAATGAGCAGTTCTTC. The chain uses TRBV6-5 and TRBJ2-1; weak D call: TRBD2 (6 bases). The CDR3 length is 13 residues. Germline assignment: CDR1 MNHEY and CDR2 SVGAGI. The V and J ends lost 2 bases and 5 bases respectively, with 7 bases between them.

V gene TRBV29-1 combines with J gene TRBJ2-3, with D unclear. The CDR3 loop spans 16 amino acids. The germline V gene has CDR1 SQVTM and CDR2 ANQGSEA. The V and J ends lost 3 bases and 2 bases respectively, with 18 bases between them. The CDR3 bases are TGCAGCGTTGAGGATAGACGGAGAAGTAACACAGATACGCAGTATTTT. Amino acid sequence: CSVEDRRRSNTDTQYF.

This rearrangement joins TRBV21-1 to TRBJ1-1. TRBV21-1 is classified as a pseudogene. This CDR3 comprises 15 residues. The CDR3 protein is CASSKKCTLNTEAFF. CDR3 in DNA: TGTGCCAGCAGCAAGAAATGTACTCTGAACACTGAAGCTTTCTTT.

The V call is TRBV6-4, the J call TRBJ1-2, with D maybe TRBD1 (6 bases). Trimming cost V 8 bases and J 3 bases, with 22 bases left between them. Per the germline V gene, CDR1 is MRHNA and CDR2 is SNTAGT. The CDR3 is 16 residues long. The CDR3 sequence: CASAGAVRGADYGYTF. The CDR3 nucleotides are TGTGCCAGCGCGGGAGCGGTGCGGGGGGCCGACTATGGCTACACCTTC.

This sequence joins TRBV7-7 and TRBJ1-3; a possible D gene is TRBD1 (5 bases). The germline V gene encodes CDR1 SSHAT and CDR2 FNYEAQ (reference sequence). There are 18 residues in the CDR3. V was pared by 4 bases and J by 3 bases, with 22 bases between. In nucleotides, the CDR3 is TGTGCCAGCAGCTCGGGGGGAGGGGAGAGCTGGTTTGGAAACACCATATATTTT. This gives the protein CASSSGGGESWFGNTIYF.

Points on this clone: Because it lacks the conserved phenylalanine or tryptophan at the end, this CDR3 is likely a read error. The DNA is left out, because the CDR3 cannot be placed on it with certainty; the CDR3 is given as TCRdb lists it. The chain uses TRBV6-5 and TRBJ2-7; TRBD1, the table's D call, was not compared with the DNA. Inclusive of both ends, the CDR3 amounts to 11 amino acids. Germline V gives CDR1 MNHEY, CDR2 SVGAGI. The chain's CDR3 is CASSYRDRGSD.

The chain links TRBV28 to TRBJ2-2; TRBD2 matches at 10 bases. The CDR3 covers 14 residues. Germline V gene data show CDR1 as MDHEN and CDR2 as SYDVKM. J lost 7 bases, V lost 5 bases, and 4 bases had no gene match. CDR3 sequence: CASSAGLAVGELFF. CDR3 sequence (DNA): TGTGCCAGCAGTGCTGGACTAGCGGTCGGGGAGCTGTTTTTT.

This chain connects TRBV29-1 to TRBJ2-7, with 13 bases identical to TRBD2. The CDR3 is made up of 16 amino acids. The V gene's germline CDR1 is SQVTM and CDR2 ANQGSEA. The junction had 8 bases not matched to a gene; V was cut back by 6 bases and J by 0 bases. The CDR3 here is CSVQTRTSGSSYEQYF. In nucleotides, the CDR3 is TGCAGCGTCCAGACTAGGACTAGCGGGAGCTCCTACGAGCAGTACTTC.

The CDR3 DNA reads as TGTGCCAGCACCACTTTCCTCCTCGGCCCTGGGGCCCAAGAGACCCAGTACTTC. This codes for CASTTFLLGPGAQETQYF. The rearrangement joins TRBV7-9 to TRBJ2-5; possibly TRBD1 for D (5 bases). The CDR3 consists of 18 residues. V was pared by 7 bases and J by 1 base, with 25 bases between. Germline loops: CDR1 SEHNR, CDR2 FQNEAQ (reference sequence).

The chain links TRBV7-9 to TRBJ1-1; D remains ambiguous. The CDR3 totals 15 residues. From germline, CDR1 is SEHNR and CDR2 FQNEAQ (reference sequence). Trimming took 1 base from V and 7 from J, leaving 16 bases between them. CDR3 region: CASSLEFAVTFEAFF. CDR3 nucleotides: TGTGCCAGCAGCTTAGAGTTTGCGGTTACGTTTGAAGCTTTCTTT.

CDR3 amino acids: CASSLPGTEGTYEQYF. The CDR3 DNA reads TGTGCCAGCAGCCTACCCGGGACAGAAGGTACCTACGAGCAGTACTTC. The chain carries TRBV13 and TRBJ2-7, with 7 bases fitting TRBD1. Germline V gene lookup returns CDR1 PRHDT and CDR2 FYEKMQ (reference sequence). Unmatched junction bases numbered 12, after V lost 5 bases and J lost 2 bases. CDR3 length: 16 residues.

CDR3 protein: CASSLGAGVQPQHF. The CDR3 nucleotides read TGCGCCAGCAGCTTGGGGGCAGGGGTTCAGCCCCAGCATTTT. The rearrangement joins TRBV5-1 to TRBJ1-5; TRBD1 is a possible D gene (6 bases). The CDR3 sequence is 14 residues long. Germline loops: CDR1 SGHRS, CDR2 YFSETQ. V dropped 0 bases and J dropped 6 bases, with 10 bases sitting between them.

This chain joins TRBV19 and TRBJ2-1, with 8 bases that match TRBD2. The germline CDR1 and CDR2 sequences are LNHDA and SQIVND (reference sequence). The CDR3 sequence is 13 residues long. Losses at the gene ends were 4 bases for V and 9 bases for J; bases not matched to a gene: 5. The CDR3 DNA follows: TGTGCCAGTAGTAGGGTAGCGGGGACTGAGCAGTTCTTC. Its protein product is CASSRVAGTEQFF.

In DNA form, the CDR3 reads TGTGCCAGCAGTGCCGGGACTAGCGTCCCCGGGACCCAGTACTTC. Encoded protein: CASSAGTSVPGTQYF. The chain joins TRBV6-5 to TRBJ2-5, with 10 bases lining up with TRBD2. V was clipped by 5 bases and J by 7 bases; unmatched bases: 10. CDR3 length: 15 residues. Germline CDR1 MNHEY, CDR2 SVGAGI.

The chain employs TRBV21-1 and TRBJ2-3; TRBD2, as called in the table, went unchecked against the DNA. TRBV21-1 is a pseudogene segment. This CDR3 contains 15 residues. Written as DNA, the CDR3 is TGTGCCAGCCAAACAACTAGCGGACGCACAGATACGCAGTATTTT. It is translated as CASQTTSGRTDTQYF.